This entry features one T cell receptor (beta chain) sequence. This entry comes from a study of technical replicates of blood from a few donors. Only in-frame clones appear in the TCRdb table, and some are missing; sequencing was by immunoSEQ multiplex PCR. The sample has more than 90,000 clones; 90% to 97% are singletons. The CDR3 has 14 amino acids. Per germline, CDR1 SGHKS and CDR2 YYEKEE (reference sequence). V shed 6 bases, J shed 4 bases, and the junction held 8 bases outside the gene matches. The receptor comes from a human donor in good health. This chain links TRBV5-5 with TRBJ2-7; 9 bases agree with TRBD1. Sequenced: T cells isolated from PBMCs. The CDR3 protein is CASTQTGGVYEQYF. The CDR3 DNA reads TGTGCCAGCACCCAAACAGGGGGCGTATACGAGCAGTACTTC.